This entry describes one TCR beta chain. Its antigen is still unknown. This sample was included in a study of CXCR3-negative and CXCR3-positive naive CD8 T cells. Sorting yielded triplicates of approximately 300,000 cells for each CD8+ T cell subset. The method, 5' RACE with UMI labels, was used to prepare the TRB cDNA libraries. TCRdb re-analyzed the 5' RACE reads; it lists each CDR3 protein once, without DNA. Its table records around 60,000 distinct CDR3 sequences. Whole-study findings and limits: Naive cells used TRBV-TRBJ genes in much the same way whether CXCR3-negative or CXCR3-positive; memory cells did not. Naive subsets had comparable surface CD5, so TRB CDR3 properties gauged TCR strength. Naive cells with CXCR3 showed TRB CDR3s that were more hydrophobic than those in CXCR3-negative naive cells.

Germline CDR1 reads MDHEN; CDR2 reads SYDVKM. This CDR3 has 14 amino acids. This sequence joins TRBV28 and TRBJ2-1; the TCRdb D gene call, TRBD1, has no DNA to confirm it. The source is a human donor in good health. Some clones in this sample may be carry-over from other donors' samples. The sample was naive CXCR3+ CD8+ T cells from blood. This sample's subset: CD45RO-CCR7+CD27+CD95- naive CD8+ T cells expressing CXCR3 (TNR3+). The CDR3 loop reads CASNGDRVFNEQFF.